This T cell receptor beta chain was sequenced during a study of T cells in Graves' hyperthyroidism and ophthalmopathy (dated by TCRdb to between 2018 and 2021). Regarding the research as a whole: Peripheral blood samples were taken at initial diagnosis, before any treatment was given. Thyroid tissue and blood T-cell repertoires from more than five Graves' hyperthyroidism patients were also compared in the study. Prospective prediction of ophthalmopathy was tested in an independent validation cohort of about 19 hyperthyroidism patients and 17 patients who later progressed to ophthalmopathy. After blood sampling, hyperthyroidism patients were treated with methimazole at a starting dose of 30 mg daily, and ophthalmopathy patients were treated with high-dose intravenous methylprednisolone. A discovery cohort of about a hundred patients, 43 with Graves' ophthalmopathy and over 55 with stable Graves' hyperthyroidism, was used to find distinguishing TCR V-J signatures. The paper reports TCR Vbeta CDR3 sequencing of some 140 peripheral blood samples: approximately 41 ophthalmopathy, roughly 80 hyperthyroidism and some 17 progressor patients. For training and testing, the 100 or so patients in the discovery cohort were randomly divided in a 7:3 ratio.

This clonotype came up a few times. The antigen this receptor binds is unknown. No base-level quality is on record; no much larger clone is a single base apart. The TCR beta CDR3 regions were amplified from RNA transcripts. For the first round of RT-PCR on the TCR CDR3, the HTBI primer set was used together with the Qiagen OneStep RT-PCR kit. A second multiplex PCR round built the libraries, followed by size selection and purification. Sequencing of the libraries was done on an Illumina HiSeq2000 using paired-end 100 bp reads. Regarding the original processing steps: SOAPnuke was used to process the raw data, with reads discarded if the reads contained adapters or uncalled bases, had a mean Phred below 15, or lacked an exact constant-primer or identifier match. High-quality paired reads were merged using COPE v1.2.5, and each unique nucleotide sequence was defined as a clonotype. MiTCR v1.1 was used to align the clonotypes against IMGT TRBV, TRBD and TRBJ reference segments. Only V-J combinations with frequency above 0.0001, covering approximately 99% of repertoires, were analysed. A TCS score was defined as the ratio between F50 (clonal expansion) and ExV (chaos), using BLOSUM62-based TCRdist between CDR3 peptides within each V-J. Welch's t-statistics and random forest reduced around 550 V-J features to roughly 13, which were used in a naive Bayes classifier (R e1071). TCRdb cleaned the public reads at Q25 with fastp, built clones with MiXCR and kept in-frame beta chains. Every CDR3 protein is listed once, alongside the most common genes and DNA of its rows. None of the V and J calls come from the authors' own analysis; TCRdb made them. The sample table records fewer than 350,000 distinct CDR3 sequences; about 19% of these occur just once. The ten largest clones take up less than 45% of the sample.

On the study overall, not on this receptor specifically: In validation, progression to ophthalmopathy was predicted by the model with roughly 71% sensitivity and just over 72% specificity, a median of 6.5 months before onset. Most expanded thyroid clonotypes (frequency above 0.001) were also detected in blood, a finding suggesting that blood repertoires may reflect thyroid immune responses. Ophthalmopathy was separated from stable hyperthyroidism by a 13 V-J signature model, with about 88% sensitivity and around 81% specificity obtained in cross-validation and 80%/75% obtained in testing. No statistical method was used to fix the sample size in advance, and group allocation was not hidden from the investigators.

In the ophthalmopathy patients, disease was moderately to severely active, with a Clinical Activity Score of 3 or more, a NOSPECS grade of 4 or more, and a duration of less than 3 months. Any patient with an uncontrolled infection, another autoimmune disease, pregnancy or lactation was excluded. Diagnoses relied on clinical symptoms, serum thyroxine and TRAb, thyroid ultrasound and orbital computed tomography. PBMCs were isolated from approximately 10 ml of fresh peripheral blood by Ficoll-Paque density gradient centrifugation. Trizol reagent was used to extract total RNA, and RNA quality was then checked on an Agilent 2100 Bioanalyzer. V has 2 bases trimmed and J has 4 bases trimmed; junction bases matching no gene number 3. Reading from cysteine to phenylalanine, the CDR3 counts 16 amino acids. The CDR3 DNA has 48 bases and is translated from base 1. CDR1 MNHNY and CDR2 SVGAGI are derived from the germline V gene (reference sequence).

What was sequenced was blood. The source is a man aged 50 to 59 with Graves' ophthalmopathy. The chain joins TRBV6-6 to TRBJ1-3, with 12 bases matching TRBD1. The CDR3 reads CASSYRDRGLGNTIYF. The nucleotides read TGTGCCAGCAGTTACCGGGACAGGGGGCTCGGAAACACCATATATTTT.